This T cell receptor beta chain was documented in a study of metastatic and nonmetastatic thyroid tumors. Findings and limits, study-wide: Within blood and tumor, benign nodules reportedly had significantly lower TCR beta diversity than malignant thyroid tumors did.

The CDR3 totals 14 residues. The trim removed 2 bases at V and 9 bases at J, leaving 5 bases unmatched. Germline V gene data show CDR1 as SGDLS and CDR2 as YYNGEE. To note about this clone: What it recognizes is unknown.

Thyroid surgery took place with no prior treatment in any patient. Authors' data handling: CDR3 differences across clinicopathological groups were used to build a distant-metastasis classifier for papillary thyroid cancer. TCRdb re-clonotyped the PCR reads through MiXCR. TCRdb, rather than the study authors, made the V and J calls. The sample gives 15,000 to 20,000 clones, 35% to 40% of which show up once; over 20% is in the top ten. The genes are TRBV9 and TRBJ1-6; 7 nucleotides line up with TRBD1. The receptor was derived from a female donor with papillary thyroid cancer or a benign thyroid nodule (not recorded which). Some clones in this sample may be carry-over from other donors' samples. The sequencing input was tumor tissue. The CDR3 coding sequence is TGTGCCAGCAGCGTTTTAGGGGGCGGTTCACCCCTCCACTTT. Translation: CASSVLGGGSPLHF.